The rows below give T cell receptor beta chains drawn from one sample of a study of blood T cell repertoires in COVID-19. Sequenced by immunoSEQ multiplex PCR; TCRdb stores in-frame clones only, minus some. This table has some 45,000 clones, approximately 87% appearing once. Sequenced input: peripheral blood. These receptor sequences come from a human donor in a cohort sampled during active COVID-19. The CDR3 runs from the conserved cysteine through the conserved F or W. D genes are given only for firm matches. Clone size is given for some rows only: seen once, a few or many times, or a class if the clone is expanded.

clone size	V gene	D gene	J gene	CDR3 protein	CDR3 DNA
.	TRBV30	.	TRBJ1-1	CAWRIRTMNTEAFF	TGTGCCTGGAGGATCCGGACAATGAACACTGAAGCTTTCTTT
.	TRBV9	TRBD2	TRBJ2-3	CASSAKGLAGITDTQYF	TGTGCCAGCAGCGCCAAAGGGCTAGCGGGGATCACAGATACGCAGTATTTT
.	TRBV7-8	.	TRBJ2-3	CASSLKVGAHTDTQYF	TGTGCCAGCAGCTTAAAGGTGGGGGCCCATACAGATACGCAGTATTTT
.	TRBV3-1/TRBV3-2	.	TRBJ1-2	CASSPDPRAVYGYTF	TGTGCCAGCAGCCCAGATCCGAGGGCGGTCTATGGCTACACCTTC
.	TRBV6-5	TRBD1	TRBJ2-5	CASSSVTGLETQYF	TGTGCCAGCAGTTCCGTGACAGGGCTGGAGACCCAGTACTTC
.	TRBV19	TRBD1	TRBJ1-1	CASSIRDRGVFNTEAFF	TGTGCCAGTAGTATCCGGGACAGGGGAGTTTTTAACACTGAAGCTTTCTTT
.	TRBV19	TRBD1	TRBJ1-3	CASQQGYGNTIYF	TGTGCCAGCCAACAGGGGTACGGAAACACCATATATTTT
.	TRBV24-1	TRBD1	TRBJ1-2	CATSDLGQGARGYTF	TGTGCCACCAGTGATTTGGGTCAGGGGGCGCGGGGCTACACCTTC
.	TRBV5-5	.	TRBJ2-3	CASSRDTDTQYF	TGTGCCAGCAGCCGAGACACAGATACGCAGTATTTT
.	TRBV25-1	TRBD1	TRBJ1-2	CASSEYLSGGQGAYGYTF	TGTGCCAGCAGTGAATATTTATCCGGGGGACAGGGGGCTTATGGCTACACCTTC
.	TRBV6-5	.	TRBJ1-4	CASSTQRWSGEKLFF	TGTGCCAGCAGTACCCAGCGCTGGTCGGGTGAAAAACTGTTTTTT
.	TRBV7-9	TRBD2	TRBJ2-5	CASSSSGGEETQYF	TGTGCCAGCAGCTCCAGCGGGGGCGAGGAGACCCAGTACTTC
.	TRBV7-2	.	TRBJ2-1	CASSSQGEGQYEQFF	TGTGCCAGCAGCTCCCAGGGAGAGGGACAATATGAGCAGTTCTTC
.	TRBV13	TRBD2	TRBJ2-1	CASSAGGGANEQFF	TGTGCCAGCAGCGCGGGCGGGGGGGCCAATGAGCAGTTCTTC
.	TRBV5-4	.	TRBJ2-5	CASSLEAGLGEETQYF	TGTGCCAGCAGCTTGGAGGCGGGGCTAGGAGAAGAGACCCAGTACTTC
.	TRBV13	.	TRBJ2-3	CASSLGASTDTQYF	TGTGCCAGCAGCTTAGGGGCTAGCACAGATACGCAGTATTTT
.	TRBV28	.	TRBJ1-2	CASSSRQKGTDYGYTF	TGTGCCAGCAGTTCCCGACAGAAAGGTACTGACTATGGCTACACCTTC
.	TRBV5-5	TRBD1	TRBJ1-6	CASSPPGQGNSPLHF	TGTGCCAGCAGCCCGCCGGGACAGGGGAATTCACCCCTCCACTTT
.	TRBV5-1	TRBD1	TRBJ2-2	CASSSPGGANTGELFF	TGCGCCAGCAGCTCCCCAGGGGGCGCGAACACCGGGGAGCTGTTTTTT
.	TRBV4-3	TRBD1	TRBJ2-1	CASSRTGINEQFF	TGCGCCAGCAGCCGGACAGGGATCAATGAGCAGTTCTTC
once	TRBV4-3	TRBD1	TRBJ2-7	CASSGGATGGKYEQYF	TGCGCCAGCAGCGGCGGGGCGACAGGGGGCAAATACGAGCAGTACTTC
.	TRBV4-2	.	TRBJ1-1	CASTTRVNTEAFF	TGTGCCAGTACTACTAGGGTGAACACTGAAGCTTTCTTT
.	TRBV5-4	TRBD2	TRBJ2-1	CAPSMAGLAGGPLLDEQFF	TGTGCCCCCTCAATGGCGGGACTAGCGGGGGGCCCCCTGTTGGATGAGCAGTTCTTC
.	TRBV9	TRBD1	TRBJ1-2	CASSFPGGRGYTF	TGTGCCAGCAGCTTTCCAGGGGGCCGTGGCTACACCTTC
.	TRBV11-2	TRBD1	TRBJ2-2	CASSLSAQGVTGELFF	TGTGCCAGCAGCCTTTCGGCGCAGGGGGTCACCGGGGAGCTGTTTTTT
.	TRBV20-1	.	TRBJ2-1	CSASMHSSYNEQFF	TGCAGTGCTAGTATGCATAGCTCCTACAATGAGCAGTTCTTC
.	TRBV3-1/TRBV3-2	TRBD2	TRBJ2-3	CASSQPRAIAGVDTQYF	TGTGCCAGCAGCCAACCTAGGGCGATAGCGGGGGTAGATACGCAGTATTTT
.	TRBV7-8	.	TRBJ1-5	CASSLRRDQPQHF	TGTGCCAGCAGCTTAAGGAGGGATCAGCCCCAGCATTTT
.	TRBV3-1/TRBV3-2	.	TRBJ1-2	CASSRAREDGYTF	TGTGCCAGCAGCCGAGCCCGAGAGGATGGCTACACCTTC